The clone carrying this TCR beta chain has a count of ten or more. The sample is drawn from a study of T-cell reconstitution after alpha-beta-depleted transplantation in children. This CDR3 has 17 residues. The J segment lost 4 bases and the V segment lost 5 bases, leaving 9 bases of the junction unmatched. Germline-derived CDR1 and CDR2 are DFQATT and SNEGSKA (reference sequence). Unique molecular identifiers were incorporated when the TCRbeta library was constructed. TCRdb re-analysed the PCR reads in MiXCR, keeping a single row per CDR3 protein. The sample shows hundreds of thousands of distinct CDR3 sequences, around 13% of them seen only once.

Specimen: PBMCs, mostly from graft donor cells, collected 360 days after TCRalphabeta/CD19-depleted stem cell transplant. This receptor was obtained from a male patient younger than 18 who had a stem cell transplant for acute myeloid leukemia, so the T cells may come from the graft donor. The chain joins TRBV20-1 to TRBJ2-1, with TRBD2 matching over 15 bases. CDR3 protein: CSAEGAGTSGRYNEQFF. The CDR3 DNA sequence: TGCAGTGCTGAGGGGGCGGGGACTAGCGGGAGGTACAATGAGCAGTTCTTC.